This T cell receptor beta chain stems from a study of blood T cell repertoires in COVID-19. Across the whole study: COVID-19 samples collected from the United States, Italy and Spain covered acute and convalescent phases. Sources were T cells, B-cell-depleted T cells, or PBMCs; the material itself was cDNA or gDNA.

Assay: immunoSEQ multiplex PCR; the TCRdb copy retains only in-frame clones and omits some. Here the sample spans 170,000 or so clones, approximately 91% being singletons. Unmatched junction bases numbered 5, after V lost 0 bases and J lost 4 bases. The CDR3 is 16 residues long. Germline V gene data show CDR1 as MNHNY and CDR2 as SVGAGI (reference sequence). This chain uses TRBV6-6 with TRBJ1-4; 7 bases align to TRBD1. The sample was peripheral blood. This sequence was found in a man aged 50-59 years with acute or convalescent COVID-19. The DNA for the CDR3 is TGTGCCAGCAGTTACTCCGCAGGGACAGATAATGAAAAACTGTTTTTT. This translates into CASSYSAGTDNEKLFF.